This record looks at one T cell receptor beta chain sequence and its context. This clone's antigen is unknown. No base-level quality is on record; no much larger clone is a single base apart. Healthy HIV-negative adults with no recently reported acute infections or vaccinations were included as donors. Only Caucasian adults living in Nashville, Tennessee, USA were represented among the donors. CD4+ T cells were enriched through magnetic negative selection, after which naive cells were positively selected on CD45RA and the remaining negative fraction served as the memory subset. Blood was obtained by leukapheresis, after which PBMCs were separated by Ficoll-Histopaque density gradient centrifugation and cryopreserved in liquid nitrogen vapor phase. Purity and quantity of every magnetically sorted T cell population were checked by analytical flow cytometry. Genomic DNA was isolated from every sorted fraction and measured by UV absorbance on a Nanodrop 2000c.

This record belongs to a study of shared clonotypes between healthy human individuals (dated by TCRdb to 2018 to 2020). With respect to the entire study: Three men and a couple of women, aged 18 to 49 years, made up the cohort. Different laboratories and diverse techniques were used to prepare libraries and sequence TCR repertoires, to increase sequencing depth and limit assay-specific biases. Between about 0.94 and 8.9 billion PBMCs per donor were obtained by leukapheresis. For each donor, three plates each were used for CD4 naive and CD4 memory, two plates were used for CD8 naive, and one plate was used for CD8 memory. The study deeply sequenced blood TCR repertoires of about five healthy adults to estimate repertoire size and the extent of clonotype sharing between individuals.

For CDR1 and CDR2, the germline V gene (reference sequence) lists SGHNT and YYREEE. From its cysteine to its phenylalanine, the CDR3 spans 15 amino acids. CDR3 DNA only is kept here, 45 bases in frame from base 1. V is pared back by 1 base and J by 0 bases, with 8 bases lying between the germline termini. Using the deep immunoSEQ assay, multiplex PCR amplified TCR CDR3 regions from genomic DNA. Genomic DNA extracted from each cell subset was distributed evenly over all wells of several immunoSEQ 96-well plates, and each plate served as one replicate. For sorted subsets, around 200 ng genomic DNA, equal to 25,000 to 35,000 T cell genomes, was loaded into each replicate PCR. Purified libraries were quantified with a Qubit 3.0 fluorometer, sized on a Bioanalyzer 2100, and re-quantified with the KAPA Library Quantification kit. Each immunoSEQ 96-well plate was sequenced on its own single-read 150-cycle Illumina NextSeq 550 flow cell. As for the original processing: Because the immunoSEQ output held only junctional sequences and lacked quality scores, the filtering could not match the filtering applied to full-length reads. Sequences were annotated with PyIR, a Python wrapper for IgBLAST v1.9, and V/J genes and CDR3 were assigned using IMGT germline references. Reads with weak V/J assignments (E-value above 1e-6), missing CDR3, stop codons, out-of-frame junctions, or ambiguous translated residues were removed. V3J clonotypes were defined as sequences sharing an identical inferred V gene, J gene, and CDR3 amino acid sequence. Percentage overlap between repertoires was computed as shared unique clonotypes divided by the size of the smaller repertoire. Richness of each repertoire was evaluated using RTK rarefaction, the Chao1 estimator, and Recon v2.1 estimates of unobserved clonotypes. For all TCRbeta clonotypes obtained by the gDNA method from several donors, generation probabilities were computed with OLGA. TCRdb re-hosts the immuneACCESS table, in-frame sequences only. Its copies lack some clones; in the studies checked, an unresolved V gene accounts for under half of them, and the cause for the rest is not known. V, J and clone size reflect that table, while D and trimming were determined from the DNA. The sample records about 2.4 million clones, under 95% of which are singletons. The top ten clonotypes cover 0.36% of the sample.

Results the study describes overall, beyond this receptor: Even with the large sequencing depth, rarefaction of the sorted-subset datasets indicated that sequencing was incomplete. Sampling was restricted to blood, and TCR repertoires in tissues likely differ from the TCR repertoires found in blood. Compared with non-shared clonotypes, the clonotypes found in all four sorted-subset donors had higher generation probabilities. Estimated clonotype richness was generally larger for naive than for memory subsets. Pairwise subsampling indicated that sequencing depth was expected to affect the degree of clonotype sharing among donors. Because the study included a small number of donors, the genetic and exposure-history diversity represented was limited. When several donors were compared, the shared fraction of clonotypes was 5% to 6.5% for naive CD4, approximately 3.5% for naive CD8, 2% to 2.5% for memory CD4, and 0.35% to 0.4% for memory CD8.

Sequencing was carried out using naive CD4+ T cells from PBMCs. The cell subset or site label, as the study defines it: CD45RA+ positively selected. Recombination linked TRBV5-4 to TRBJ1-3; confidence is insufficient to name the D gene. This TCR was sampled from a man between 18 and 35 years old in good health. Some clones in this sample may be carry-over from other donors' samples. The nucleotides read TGTGCCAGCAGCTTGAGTCCGGGCTCTGGAAACACCATATATTTT. Its translation is CASSLSPGSGNTIYF.